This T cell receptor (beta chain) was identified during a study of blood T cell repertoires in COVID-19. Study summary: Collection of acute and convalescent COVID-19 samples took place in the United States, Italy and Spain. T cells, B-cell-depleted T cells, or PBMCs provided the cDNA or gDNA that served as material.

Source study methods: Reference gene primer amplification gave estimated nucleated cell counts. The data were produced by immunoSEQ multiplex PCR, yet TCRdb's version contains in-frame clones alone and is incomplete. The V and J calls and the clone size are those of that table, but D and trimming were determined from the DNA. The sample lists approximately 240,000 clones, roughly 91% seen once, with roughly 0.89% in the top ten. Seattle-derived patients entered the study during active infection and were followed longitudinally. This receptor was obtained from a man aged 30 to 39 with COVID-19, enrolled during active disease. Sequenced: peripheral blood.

The CDR3 DNA reads TGTGCCAGCAGCCCACGGACTAGCGGGGGTCCTGAGCAGTTCTTC. It yields the protein CASSPRTSGGPEQFF. The rearrangement uses TRBV3-1 (or the pseudogene TRBV3-2) and TRBJ2-1; 13 nucleotides align to TRBD2. The CDR3 is 15 residues long. The trim removed 4 bases at V and 9 bases at J, leaving 6 bases unmatched. The germline V gene has CDR1 LGHDT and CDR2 YNNKEL (reference sequence).